These 5 T cell receptor beta chains came from one sample sequenced in a study of T cell responses to AZD1222 COVID-19 vaccine. This table comes from immunoSEQ multiplex PCR, and its TCRdb copy is limited to in-frame clones, with some not included. The sample includes 70,000 to 95,000 clones, around nine tenths of them seen just once. This specimen was peripheral blood, taken 28 days after the second AZD1222 dose. These receptors all stem from an adult who received the AZD1222 COVID-19 vaccine.

This clone has just one count. J is TRBJ1-4 and V is TRBV12-3 or TRBV12-4; weak D call: TRBD1 (5 bases). This CDR3 contains 13 residues. V was clipped by 2 bases and J by 7 bases, with 8 bases between them. The CDR3 region is CASSLRGGEKLFF. CDR3 DNA: TGTGCCAGCAGTTTACGCGGGGGTGAAAAACTGTTTTTT.

This clone was detected only a few times. CDR3 amino acids: CASKKLAGGSRGGELFF. The CDR3 nucleotides are TGTGCCAGCAAAAAACTAGCGGGGGGAAGTAGAGGCGGGGAGCTGTTTTTT. The J gene is TRBJ2-2, the V gene TRBV7-6, with TRBD2 matching 12 bases. The CDR3 contains 17 residues. Germline V lookup: CDR1 SGHVS, CDR2 FNYEAQ. V was clipped by 7 bases and J by 7 bases; unmatched bases: 13.

The chain is built from TRBV5-1 and TRBJ1-1; D is possibly TRBD1 (6 bases). The germline CDR1 and CDR2 sequences are SGHRS and YFSETQ. The CDR3 extends over 15 amino acids. Trimming left V 4 bases short and J 3 bases short, with 16 bases between. The CDR3 DNA reads as TGCGCCAGCAGCCCGGGGGGGGCTGGAGACACTGAAGCTTTCTTT. This sequence encodes CASSPGGAGDTEAFF. The whole variable domain, filled in from reference TRBV5-1 and TRBJ1-1, reads KAGVTQTPRYLIKTRGQQVTLSCSPISGHRSVSWYQQTPGQGLQFLFEYFSETQRNKGNFPGRFSGRQFSNSRSEMNVSTLELGDSALYLCASSPGGAGDTEAFFGQGTRLTVV.

The J gene is TRBJ2-2, the V gene TRBV3-1 (or the pseudogene TRBV3-2); 9 bases map to TRBD1. The CDR3 is 15 amino acids. Germline CDR1 and CDR2: LGHDT and YNNKEL (reference sequence). With 0 bases clipped from V and 6 bases from J, the junction kept 2 bases outside the gene matches. CDR3 protein: CASSQDGTGSGELFF. The CDR3 nucleotides read TGTGCCAGCAGCCAAGATGGGACAGGGTCCGGGGAGCTGTTTTTT.

This chain uses TRBV3-1 (or the pseudogene TRBV3-2) with TRBJ1-2; TRBD1 is a possible D gene (5 bases). CDR1 and CDR2 (germline): LGHDT, YNNKEL (reference sequence). The CDR3 spans 15 residues. Between the trimmed V and J ends, which lost 0 bases and 4 bases, there was a span of 12 bases. The CDR3 here is CASSQEPRGGYGYTF. As DNA, the CDR3 is TGTGCCAGCAGCCAAGAGCCGAGGGGAGGCTATGGCTACACCTTC.